Described below is a single T cell receptor (beta chain) sequence and its context. Its cognate antigen is unknown. The study treated chemo-refractory metastatic non-small-cell lung cancer patients with focal radiation plus ipilimumab CTLA-4 blockade. This record belongs to a study of radiotherapy plus CTLA-4 blockade in lung cancer. Looking at the study overall: Around 18% of enrolled patients responded objectively, and over 30% had disease control. Broader study findings: Peripheral blood showed expansion of tumor-derived TCR clones after radiotherapy and ipilimumab. Interferon-beta, together with early blood T cell clone dynamics, reportedly best predicted response.

TCRdb's copy holds only in-frame clones and misses some; the assay was immunoSEQ multiplex PCR. The table includes roughly 90,000 clones, 72% detected once. Germline lookup yields CDR1 MNHEY and CDR2 SVGAGI. The CDR3 loop spans 16 amino acids. V lost 0 bases to trimming and J lost 5 bases, with 16 bases between them. The chain employs TRBV6-5 and TRBJ1-2, with D maybe TRBD1 (6 bases). Here the sequenced sample was peripheral blood, taken from a patient treated with radiotherapy plus ipilimumab. This TCR came from a human donor with non-small cell lung cancer that progressed on radiotherapy plus ipilimumab. The CDR3 DNA is TGTGCCAGCAGTTACTCGAGAGGGGGAGTAGGGTATGGCTACACCTTC. This translates into CASSYSRGGVGYGYTF.